This TCR beta chain was observed in a study of neurological immune-mediated disorders. Study-level findings and limits: Whereas HTLV-1-associated myelopathy showed the most TCR clonal expansion, multiple sclerosis showed the least, with levels below those of healthy controls.

This clonotype has at least ten counts. Its matching antigen is unknown. The making of cDNA relied on 5'RACE with 10-nucleotide random UMIs. TCRdb re-derived calls from the 5' RACE reads in MiXCR, one entry per CDR3 protein. The repertoire holds approximately 30,000 distinct CDR3 sequences, with more than 6.5% as singletons. This clonotype was obtained from a woman aged 45 to 65 in good health. The sample comprised PBMCs.

CDR3 nucleotide sequence: TGTGCCAGCAGCTTGTTGACCTTCCGAAGATTCTTC. This codes for CASSLLTFRRFF. The chain links TRBV11-2 to TRBJ2-1; the D is unclear. Germline V gives CDR1 SGHAT, CDR2 FQNNGV. This CDR3 region has 12 residues. With 3 bases removed from V and 16 bases from J, the gap between germline ends came to 16 bases. Variable domain in full (rest from reference TRBV11-2 and TRBJ2-1): EAGVAQSPRYKIIEKRQSVAFWCNPISGHATLYWYQQILGQGPKLLIQFQNNGVVDDSQLPKDRFSAERLKGVDSTLKIQPAKLEDSAVYLCASSLLTFRRFFGPGTRLTVL.